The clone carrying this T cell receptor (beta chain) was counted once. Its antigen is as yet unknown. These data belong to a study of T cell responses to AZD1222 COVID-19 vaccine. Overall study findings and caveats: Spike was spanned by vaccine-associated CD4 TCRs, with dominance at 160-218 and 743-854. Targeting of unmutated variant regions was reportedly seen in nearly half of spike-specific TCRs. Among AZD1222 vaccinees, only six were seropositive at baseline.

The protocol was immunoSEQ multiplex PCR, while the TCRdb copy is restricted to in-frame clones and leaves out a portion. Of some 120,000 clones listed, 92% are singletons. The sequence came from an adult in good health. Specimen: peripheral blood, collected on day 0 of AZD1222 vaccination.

The CDR3 coding sequence is TGTGCCAGCAGCCCATTCGGGTCTAGCTCCTACAATGAGCAGTTCTTC. Translating gives CASSPFGSSSYNEQFF. The chain employs TRBV11-3 and TRBJ2-1, with D hard to call. CDR1 SGHNT and CDR2 YENEEA come from the germline V gene. CDR3 size: 16 residues. V shed 5 bases and J shed 0 bases, with 14 bases lying between them. The complete variable domain, with remaining parts taken from reference TRBV11-3 and TRBJ2-1, reads EAGVVQSPRYKIIEKKQPVAFWCNPISGHNTLYWYLQNLGQGPELLIRYENEEAVDDSQLPKDRFSAERLKGVDSTLKIQPAELGDSAVYLCASSPFGSSSYNEQFFGPGTRLTVL.